A single sample gave rise to the 23 T cell receptor beta chains below, sequenced in a study of shared clonotypes between healthy human individuals. The table came from immunoSEQ multiplex PCR; TCRdb's copy has only in-frame clones and leaves some out. Of 850,000 to 1,200,000 clones in the sample, 65% to 75% are singletons; the top ten hold over 1.3%. Sequenced input: memory CD4+ T cells sorted from blood. Subset in this sample: CD45RA-negative fraction. These receptors were taken from a man between 18 and 35 years old in good health.

This clone has just a few counts. The chain joins TRBV30 to TRBJ2-3; D might be TRBD2 (6 bases). CDR3 size: 16 residues. The germline gives CDR1 GTSNPN, CDR2 SVGIG (reference sequence). Trimming took off 3 bases at V and 2 bases at J, with 18 bases between the two ends. The CDR3 coding sequence is TGTGCCTGGAGCCGACCCTGGACTATAAACACAGATACGCAGTATTTT. This encodes CAWSRPWTINTDTQYF.

The chain couples TRBV9 to TRBJ2-7, with 12 bases identical to TRBD2. The CDR3 has 14 amino acids. Germline CDR1 is SGDLS and CDR2 is YYNGEE. J was trimmed by 6 bases and V by 3 bases; bases with no gene match: 4. In DNA, the CDR3 is TGTGCCAGCAGCGCTGGACTAGCGGGATCCGAGCAGTACTTC. This translates into CASSAGLAGSEQYF.

CDR3 sequence reads: CASSTNPPGGALGGDTQYF. DNA of the CDR3: TGTGCCAGTAGTACAAACCCCCCGGGCGGGGCCCTGGGTGGAGATACGCAGTATTTT. This sequence joins TRBV19 and TRBJ2-3; maybe TRBD2 (6 bases). The V and J ends lost 4 bases and 5 bases respectively, with 28 bases between them. This CDR3 comprises 19 residues. Germline CDR1 reads LNHDA; CDR2 reads SQIVND (reference sequence).

This clone was detected once. J is TRBJ1-2 and V is TRBV2; D uncertain. V lost 1 base and J lost 1, with 13 bases in between. The germline V gene has CDR1 SNHLY and CDR2 FYNNEI. This CDR3 has 16 residues. CDR3 sequence (DNA): TGTGCCAGCAGTGAAGATTCGGGAGCGAGTAACTATGGCTACACCTTC. It codes for CASSEDSGASNYGYTF.

The chain employs TRBV7-2 and TRBJ2-1; no definite D call. CDR3 length: 14 residues. From germline, CDR1 is SGHTA and CDR2 FQGNSA. V was cut by 2 bases and J by 4 bases, with 9 bases left in between. The CDR3 is CASSLLPQYNEQFF. In nucleotides, the CDR3 is TGTGCCAGCAGCTTACTACCCCAATACAATGAGCAGTTCTTC.

This clone was counted between two and nine times. The chain joins TRBV4-2 to TRBJ2-1, with 8 bases fitting TRBD2. CDR1 and CDR2 from the germline V gene are LGHNA and YNFKEQ. The CDR3 totals 14 residues. J was trimmed by 13 bases and V by 1 base; bases with no gene match: 9. The DNA of the CDR3 is TGTGCCAGCAGCCAAGGGGGTAGCGGGATATCACAGTTCTTC. Amino acid sequence: CASSQGGSGISQFF.

The chain links TRBV4-3 to TRBJ2-5; 7 bases line up with TRBD1. V lost 0 bases to trimming and J lost 4 bases; unmatched junction nucleotides: 2. CDR1 LGHNA and CDR2 YSLEER come from the germline V gene. The CDR3 loop spans 14 amino acids. In DNA, the CDR3 is TGCGCCAGCAGCCAAGAAAGGGGGCTAGAGACCCAGTACTTC. Translating gives CASSQERGLETQYF.

The V gene is TRBV19, the J gene TRBJ1-6; maybe TRBD1 (5 bases). The germline V gene encodes CDR1 LNHDA and CDR2 SQIVND (reference sequence). Deletions cut 6 bases from V and 7 bases from J, with 16 bases between. The CDR3 spans 15 residues. The CDR3 DNA reads as TGTGCCAGTAGGCTAAGAATGGACACGAATTCACCCCTCCACTTT. It codes for CASRLRMDTNSPLHF.

In DNA form, the CDR3 reads TGTGCCAGCCGCCCAGGTACGGGCACTGAAGCTTTCTTT. As protein: CASRPGTGTEAFF. V gene TRBV19 combines with J gene TRBJ1-1; D unclear. Per the germline V gene, CDR1 is LNHDA and CDR2 is SQIVND (reference sequence). The CDR3 sequence is 13 residues long. V gave up 9 bases and J gave up 4 bases, with 15 bases separating them.

This clone was recorded a few times. CDR3 nucleotide sequence: TGCGCCAGCAGTGGAAGTGGAAGGAATGAGCAGTTCTTC. Its translation is CASSGSGRNEQFF. V usage is TRBV10-1 and J usage is TRBJ2-1; D is unclear. Germline values: CDR1 WNHNN, CDR2 SYGVQD (reference sequence). Between the trimmed V and J ends, which lost 4 bases and 7 bases, there was a span of 11 bases. This CDR3 contains 13 residues.

This chain joins TRBV11-2 and TRBJ2-2; possibly TRBD2 for D (6 bases). V gave up 6 bases and J gave up 2 bases, with 16 bases separating them. Germline V lookup: CDR1 SGHAT, CDR2 FQNNGV. This CDR3 spans 16 amino acids. CDR3 coding DNA: TGTGCCAGCAGTCCGACCGGAGGGAAAAACACCGGGGAGCTGTTTTTT. Protein: CASSPTGGKNTGELFF.

The chain links TRBV2 to TRBJ1-1; D gene unclear. The CDR3 is made up of 13 amino acids. Germline CDR1 is SNHLY and CDR2 is FYNNEI. Trimming left V 10 bases short and J 5 bases short, with 17 bases between. DNA of the CDR3: TGTGCCACCTCAGCGACGGGAGTGACTGAAGCTTTCTTT. This gives the protein CATSATGVTEAFF.

This sequence joins TRBV1 and TRBJ2-1; TRBD2, as called in the table, went unchecked against the DNA. TRBV1 is listed as a pseudogene. This CDR3 has 18 amino acids. Here the CDR3 DNA reads TGCACCAGCAGCCAAACTGGACTAGCGGGTAGTAATTACAATGAGCAGTTCTTC. The encoded protein is CTSSQTGLAGSNYNEQFF.

The chain employs TRBV5-4 and TRBJ2-1; possible D gene TRBD2, 6 bases. This CDR3 contains 15 residues. Germline V CDR1 and CDR2: SGHNT, YYREEE (reference sequence). V was pared by 4 bases and J by 5 bases, with 16 bases between. DNA for the CDR3: TGTGCCAGCAGCCGGGCGGGGCAAGGGAACAATGAGCAGTTCTTC. It codes for CASSRAGQGNNEQFF.

In its sample, this clone was seen once. V and J are TRBV6-5 and TRBJ2-2, with TRBD2 matching over 9 bases. This CDR3 spans 16 amino acids. Trimming took 0 bases from V and 3 from J; bases not matched to a gene: 2. Germline values: CDR1 MNHEY, CDR2 SVGAGI. The CDR3 reads CASSYSSGGDTGELFF. CDR3 DNA: TGTGCCAGCAGTTACTCTAGCGGGGGCGACACCGGGGAGCTGTTTTTT.

Only a few counts were recorded for this clone. The V gene is TRBV10-1, the J gene TRBJ2-7; tentatively, D is TRBD1 (6 bases). Trimming cost V 4 bases and J 5 bases, with 12 bases left between them. The CDR3 runs 13 residues. Per the germline V gene, CDR1 is WNHNN and CDR2 is SYGVQD (reference sequence). CDR3 region: CASSGTGTNEQYF. In DNA form, the CDR3 reads TGCGCCAGCAGTGGAACAGGGACCAACGAGCAGTACTTC.

The chain couples TRBV5-1 to TRBJ2-5; 8 bases map to TRBD2. The V gene's germline CDR1 is SGHRS and CDR2 YFSETQ. V dropped 1 base and J dropped 5; count of bases not matched to a gene: 4. There are 14 residues in the CDR3. The CDR3 DNA is TGCGCCAGCAGCTTGCGGGGGGGCGAGGAGACCCAGTACTTC. Amino acid sequence: CASSLRGGEETQYF.

This clone was recorded a few times. The chain uses TRBV10-3 and TRBJ1-1, with 8 bases identical to TRBD1. Germline V gene sequence: CDR1 ENHRY, CDR2 SYGVKD. With V trimmed by 6 bases and J by 1 base, 4 bases remained unmatched. This CDR3 has 14 residues. The chain's CDR3 is CAIRPTGENTEAFF. CDR3 nucleotides: TGTGCCATCAGGCCGACAGGGGAGAACACTGAAGCTTTCTTT.

This chain links TRBV11-2 with TRBJ1-2; D call uncertain. The CDR3 has 14 amino acids. The V gene's germline CDR1 is SGHAT and CDR2 FQNNGV. Trimming cost V 1 base and J 3 bases, with 9 bases left between them. CDR3 in DNA: TGTGCCAGCAGCTTAGGACGGGTTGACTATGGCTACACCTTC. Translated, it gives CASSLGRVDYGYTF.

The rearrangement joins TRBV30 to TRBJ2-5; perhaps D is TRBD1 or TRBD2 (5 bases each). V lost 1 base and J 3 bases, leaving 9 bases between the germline ends. CDR3 length equals 13 residues. CDR1 and CDR2 (germline): GTSNPN, SVGIG (reference sequence). The CDR3 DNA reads as TGTGCCTGGAGTGCGGGGCTAAAAGAGACCCAGTACTTC. Amino acids: CAWSAGLKETQYF. The full variable domain, rest sourced from reference TRBV30 and TRBJ2-5, is SQTIHQWPATLVQPVGSPLSLECTVEGTSNPNLYWYRQAAGRGLQLLFYSVGIGQISSEVPQNLSASRPQDRQFILSSKKLLLSDSGFYLCAWSAGLKETQYFGPGTRLLVL.

J is TRBJ1-2 and V is TRBV5-6; D is uncertain. V was shortened by 6 bases and J by 7 bases, with 16 bases between the two germline ends. The V gene's germline CDR1 is SGHDT and CDR2 YYEEEE. The CDR3 consists of 13 residues. CDR3 nucleotides: TGTGCCAGCACTGCCCCCTCTACGGTTGGCTACACCTTC. It codes for CASTAPSTVGYTF.

The V call is TRBV5-4, the J call TRBJ1-2; D remains unclear. The germline gives CDR1 SGHNT, CDR2 YYREEE (reference sequence). Trimming took 4 bases from V and 4 from J, leaving 11 bases between them. The CDR3 runs 13 residues. The DNA of the CDR3 is TGTGCCAGCAGCCCCGAAATTACCTATGGCTACACCTTC. It codes for CASSPEITYGYTF.

This chain uses TRBV25-1 with TRBJ2-2; TRBD2 matches at 10 bases. CDR1 is MGHDK and CDR2 is SYGVNS in the germline V gene. There are 16 residues in the CDR3. With 3 bases clipped from V and 4 bases from J, the junction kept 5 bases outside the gene matches. The CDR3 sequence is CASSDLSGRLTGELFF. CDR3 DNA sequence: TGTGCCAGCAGTGATCTTAGCGGGAGGCTCACCGGGGAGCTGTTTTTT.